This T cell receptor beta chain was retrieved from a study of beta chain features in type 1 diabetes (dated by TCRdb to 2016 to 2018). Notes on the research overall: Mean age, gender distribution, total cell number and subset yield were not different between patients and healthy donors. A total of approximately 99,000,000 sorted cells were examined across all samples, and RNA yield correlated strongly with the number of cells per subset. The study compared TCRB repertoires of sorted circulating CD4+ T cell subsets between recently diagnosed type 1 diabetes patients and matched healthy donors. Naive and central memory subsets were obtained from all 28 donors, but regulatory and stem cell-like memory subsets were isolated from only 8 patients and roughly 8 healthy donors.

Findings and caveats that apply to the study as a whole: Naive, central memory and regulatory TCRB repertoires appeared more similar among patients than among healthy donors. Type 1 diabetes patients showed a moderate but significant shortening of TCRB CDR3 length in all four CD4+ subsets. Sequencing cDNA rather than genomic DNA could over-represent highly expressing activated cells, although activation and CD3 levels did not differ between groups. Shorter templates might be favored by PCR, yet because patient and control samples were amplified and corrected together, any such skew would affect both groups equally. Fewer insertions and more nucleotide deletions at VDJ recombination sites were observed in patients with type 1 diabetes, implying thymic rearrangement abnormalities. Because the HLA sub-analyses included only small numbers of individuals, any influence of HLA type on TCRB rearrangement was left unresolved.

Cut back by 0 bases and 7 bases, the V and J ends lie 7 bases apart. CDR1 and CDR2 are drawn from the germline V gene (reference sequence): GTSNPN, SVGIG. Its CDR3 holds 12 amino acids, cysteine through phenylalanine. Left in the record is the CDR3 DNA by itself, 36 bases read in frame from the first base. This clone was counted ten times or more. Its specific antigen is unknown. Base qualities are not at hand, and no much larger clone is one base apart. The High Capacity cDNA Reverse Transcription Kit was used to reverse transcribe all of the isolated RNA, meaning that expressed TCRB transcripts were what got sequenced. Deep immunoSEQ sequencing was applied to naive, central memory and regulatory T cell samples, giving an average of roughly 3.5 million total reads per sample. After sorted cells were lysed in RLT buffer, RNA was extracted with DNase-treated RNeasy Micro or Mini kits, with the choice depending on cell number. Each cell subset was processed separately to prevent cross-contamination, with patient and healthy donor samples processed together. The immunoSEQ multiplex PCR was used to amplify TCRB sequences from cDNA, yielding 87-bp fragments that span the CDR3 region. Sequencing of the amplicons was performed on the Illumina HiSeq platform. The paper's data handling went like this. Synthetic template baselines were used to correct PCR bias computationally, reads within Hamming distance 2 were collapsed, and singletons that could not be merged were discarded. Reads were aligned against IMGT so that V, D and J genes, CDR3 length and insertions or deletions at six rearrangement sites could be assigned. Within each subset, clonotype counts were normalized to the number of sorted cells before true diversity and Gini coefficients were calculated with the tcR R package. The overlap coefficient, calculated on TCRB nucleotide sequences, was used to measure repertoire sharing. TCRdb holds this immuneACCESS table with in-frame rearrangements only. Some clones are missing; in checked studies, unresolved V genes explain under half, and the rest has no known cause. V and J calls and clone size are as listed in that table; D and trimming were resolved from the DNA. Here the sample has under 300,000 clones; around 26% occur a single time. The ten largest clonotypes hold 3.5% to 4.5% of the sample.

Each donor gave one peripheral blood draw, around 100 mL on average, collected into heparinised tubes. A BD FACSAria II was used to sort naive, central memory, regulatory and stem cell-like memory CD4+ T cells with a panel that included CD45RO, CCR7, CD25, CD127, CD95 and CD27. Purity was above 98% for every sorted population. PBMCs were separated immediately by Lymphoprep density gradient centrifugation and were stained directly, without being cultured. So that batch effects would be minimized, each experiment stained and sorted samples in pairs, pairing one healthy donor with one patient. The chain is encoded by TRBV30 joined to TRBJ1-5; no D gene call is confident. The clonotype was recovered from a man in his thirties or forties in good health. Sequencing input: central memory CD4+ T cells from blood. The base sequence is TGTGCCTGGAGTGTAGAAGGGCAGCCCCAGCATTTT. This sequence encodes CAWSVEGQPQHF.